The text below deals with one T cell receptor beta chain. Its antigen is not known. This specimen comes from a study of PD-1 blockade in classical Hodgkin lymphoma. The time point here: cycle 4 day 1 (C4D1), after 6 weeks of nivolumab. In every patient, relapse followed autologous stem cell transplantation, while exposure to brentuximab vedotin differed. Study observations and caveats: Newly diagnosed patients reportedly had lower baseline TCR diversity than healthy donors.

CDR3 size: 14 residues. Unmatched junction bases numbered 4, after V lost 3 bases and J lost 5 bases. Germline lookup yields CDR1 SGDLS and CDR2 YYNGEE. The data were produced by immunoSEQ multiplex PCR, yet TCRdb's version contains in-frame clones alone and is incomplete. The sample consists of around 50,000 clones, about three quarters of them appearing once. The sample here was peripheral blood mononuclear cells (PBMCs), taken before the fourth cycle of nivolumab. This chain connects TRBV9 to TRBJ2-1; 8 bases map to TRBD2. This receptor was identified in a human donor with classical Hodgkin lymphoma. The CDR3 nucleotides are TGTGCCAGCAGCGGTAGCGGGGCCCACAATGAGCAGTTCTTC. Translating gives CASSGSGAHNEQFF.